This TCR beta chain was sequenced during a study of blood T cell repertoires in COVID-19. About the study: The origin of the acute and convalescent COVID-19 samples was the United States, Italy and Spain. PBMCs, B-cell-depleted T cells, or T cells were the source of the cDNA or gDNA that made up the material.

The V segment lost 4 bases and the J segment 0 bases; nucleotides outside the gene matches: 1. Per the germline V gene, CDR1 is LNHDA and CDR2 is SQIVND (reference sequence). CDR3 size: 14 residues. This clone was observed a single time. In the original processing: Reference gene primer amplification gave estimated nucleated cell counts. TCRdb's table, derived via immunoSEQ multiplex PCR, lists solely in-frame clones and lacks some. V, J and clone size reflect that table, while D and trimming were determined from the DNA. The sample lists 400,000 to 550,000 clones, about 89% occurring once. The source of this sequence is a woman aged 25 to 39 with acute or convalescent COVID-19. The rearrangement joins TRBV19 to TRBJ2-5; 8 positions match TRBD1. The sample taken for sequencing was peripheral blood. The CDR3: CASSRTGNQETQYF. The CDR3, as DNA: TGTGCCAGTAGTAGGACAGGGAACCAAGAGACCCAGTACTTC. Based on the CDR3 plus reference TRBV19 and TRBJ2-5, the full variable domain is DGGITQSPKYLFRKEGQNVTLSCEQNLNHDAMYWYRQDPGQGLRLIYYSQIVNDFQKGDIAEGYSVSREKKESFPLTVTSAQKNPTAFYLCASSRTGNQETQYFGPGTRLLVL.